This is a list of T cell receptor beta chains from one sample in a study of T cells after yellow fever vaccination. TCRdb re-analysed the 5' RACE reads in MiXCR, keeping a single row per CDR3 protein. The profile shows about 630,000 distinct CDR3 sequences, approximately 13% of them singletons. The sample was PBMCs, taken on the day of the yellow fever booster vaccination. All receptors derive from a man under 40 who received the YFV17D yellow fever vaccine. CDR3s include the opening cysteine and the closing phenylalanine or tryptophan. Fields, in order: clone size, J gene, V gene, D gene, CDR3 protein, CDR3 DNA. A D gene is named only where the DNA matches it firmly. The size field is filled for only some rows; it gives once, few, many or a size class.

clone size: .
J gene: TRBJ2-3
V gene: TRBV27
D gene: .
CDR3 protein: CASSLSPHHTQYF
CDR3 DNA: TGTGCCAGCAGTTTATCCCCGCACCATACGCAGTATTTT

clone size: many
J gene: TRBJ1-2
V gene: TRBV4-3
D gene: .
CDR3 protein: CASSHNRGGYTF
CDR3 DNA: TGCGCCAGCAGCCATAATCGTGGTGGCTACACCTTC

clone size: .
J gene: TRBJ2-1
V gene: TRBV5-6
D gene: .
CDR3 protein: CASSLGRGGVEQFF
CDR3 DNA: TGTGCCAGCAGCTTGGGGAGGGGAGGAGTTGAGCAGTTCTTC

clone size: .
J gene: TRBJ2-1
V gene: TRBV7-2
D gene: .
CDR3 protein: CASSLGDSDYNEQFF
CDR3 DNA: TGTGCCAGCAGCTTAGGGGACTCGGACTACAATGAGCAGTTCTTC

clone size: few
J gene: TRBJ2-3
V gene: TRBV7-2
D gene: .
CDR3 protein: CASSTTADTQYF
CDR3 DNA: TGTGCCAGCAGCACTACGGCAGATACGCAGTATTTT

clone size: many
J gene: TRBJ2-5
V gene: TRBV5-5
D gene: .
CDR3 protein: CASSRIYSPQETQYF
CDR3 DNA: TGTGCCAGCAGCCGAATATACAGTCCACAAGAGACCCAGTACTTC

clone size: .
J gene: TRBJ2-7
V gene: TRBV20-1
D gene: .
CDR3 protein: CSAPPGRGGWEQYF
CDR3 DNA: TGCAGTGCCCCCCCTGGCAGGGGAGGGTGGGAGCAGTACTTC

clone size: .
J gene: TRBJ2-5
V gene: TRBV7-2
D gene: .
CDR3 protein: CASRSFETQYF
CDR3 DNA: TGTGCCAGCCGATCCTTTGAGACCCAGTACTTC

clone size: .
J gene: TRBJ2-7
V gene: TRBV5-6
D gene: .
CDR3 protein: CASSGVLAYEQYF
CDR3 DNA: TGTGCCAGCAGCGGCGTCCTGGCCTACGAGCAGTACTTC

clone size: few
J gene: TRBJ2-1
V gene: TRBV5-6
D gene: .
CDR3 protein: CASISYTSGPHEQFF
CDR3 DNA: TGTGCCAGCATCTCATATACCTCCGGGCCTCATGAGCAGTTCTTC

clone size: few
J gene: TRBJ2-2
V gene: TRBV2
D gene: .
CDR3 protein: CASSEVRGAGELFF
CDR3 DNA: TGTGCCAGCAGTGAAGTAAGGGGAGCCGGGGAGCTGTTTTTT

clone size: few
J gene: TRBJ2-3
V gene: TRBV10-2
D gene: TRBD2
CDR3 protein: CASSGRLAGPTDTQYF
CDR3 DNA: TGCGCCAGCAGCGGTAGACTAGCGGGGCCCACAGATACGCAGTATTTT

clone size: few
J gene: TRBJ1-1
V gene: TRBV7-2
D gene: TRBD1
CDR3 protein: CASSLRTGVNTEAFF
CDR3 DNA: TGTGCCAGCAGCTTAAGGACAGGGGTGAACACTGAAGCTTTCTTT

clone size: many
J gene: TRBJ2-3
V gene: TRBV2
D gene: TRBD2
CDR3 protein: CASIRTSGSDTQYF
CDR3 DNA: TGTGCCAGCATCAGGACTAGCGGGAGCGATACGCAGTATTTT

clone size: .
J gene: TRBJ1-6
V gene: TRBV19
D gene: TRBD1
CDR3 protein: CASSLQGTRPPLHF
CDR3 DNA: TGTGCCAGTAGTCTACAGGGGACCAGGCCACCCCTCCACTTT

clone size: .
J gene: TRBJ2-7
V gene: TRBV5-6
D gene: TRBD1
CDR3 protein: CASSRRTGTGGYEQYF
CDR3 DNA: TGTGCCAGCAGCAGACGGACGGGGACAGGGGGGTACGAGCAGTACTTC

clone size: .
J gene: TRBJ2-2
V gene: TRBV27
D gene: TRBD2
CDR3 protein: CASTGTSKGELFF
CDR3 DNA: TGTGCCAGCACCGGGACTAGTAAGGGGGAGCTGTTTTTT

clone size: .
J gene: TRBJ2-6
V gene: TRBV19
D gene: .
CDR3 protein: CASSIFHSGANVLTF
CDR3 DNA: TGTGCCAGTAGTATCTTCCACTCTGGGGCCAACGTCCTGACTTTC

clone size: few
J gene: TRBJ2-5
V gene: TRBV7-3
D gene: .
CDR3 protein: CASSLTSRRGETQYF
CDR3 DNA: TGTGCCAGCAGCTTAACGTCACGGCGGGGTGAGACCCAGTACTTC

clone size: .
J gene: TRBJ2-7
V gene: TRBV3-1
D gene: .
CDR3 protein: CASSQADYYEQYF
CDR3 DNA: TGTGCCAGCAGCCAAGCAGATTACTACGAGCAGTACTTC

clone size: few
J gene: TRBJ2-1
V gene: TRBV6-2/TRBV6-3
D gene: .
CDR3 protein: CASRNGDEQFF
CDR3 DNA: TGTGCCAGCAGAAACGGGGATGAGCAGTTCTTC

clone size: .
J gene: TRBJ2-7
V gene: TRBV10-2
D gene: .
CDR3 protein: CASAVGSTYEQYF
CDR3 DNA: TGCGCCAGCGCCGTGGGGTCCACCTACGAGCAGTACTTC

clone size: .
J gene: TRBJ2-7
V gene: TRBV20-1
D gene: .
CDR3 protein: CSARRFDEQYF
CDR3 DNA: TGCAGTGCTAGACGCTTTGACGAGCAGTACTTC

clone size: few
J gene: TRBJ1-4
V gene: TRBV6-6
D gene: .
CDR3 protein: CASGPFNEKLFF
CDR3 DNA: TGTGCCAGCGGACCATTTAATGAAAAACTGTTTTTT

clone size: .
J gene: TRBJ2-3
V gene: TRBV12-5
D gene: TRBD2
CDR3 protein: CASGLEGLARGDTQYF
CDR3 DNA: TGTGCTAGTGGTTTGGAGGGACTAGCGCGAGGAGATACGCAGTATTTT

clone size: many
J gene: TRBJ2-3
V gene: TRBV4-3
D gene: .
CDR3 protein: CASSQGSSATDTQYF
CDR3 DNA: TGCGCCAGCAGCCAAGGATCCTCAGCGACAGATACGCAGTATTTT

clone size: few
J gene: TRBJ2-3
V gene: TRBV9
D gene: .
CDR3 protein: CASSDPGTRADTQYF
CDR3 DNA: TGTGCCAGCAGCGACCCCGGGACTCGTGCAGATACGCAGTATTTT

clone size: .
J gene: TRBJ2-2
V gene: TRBV9
D gene: .
CDR3 protein: CASSVANVNTGELFF
CDR3 DNA: TGTGCCAGCAGCGTAGCGAACGTGAACACCGGGGAGCTGTTTTTT

clone size: .
J gene: TRBJ1-2
V gene: TRBV12-3/TRBV12-4
D gene: .
CDR3 protein: CASIVYDRTNYGYTF
CDR3 DNA: TGTGCCAGCATAGTATACGACAGAACCAACTATGGCTACACCTTC

clone size: .
J gene: TRBJ2-3
V gene: TRBV20-1
D gene: .
CDR3 protein: CSALAPRGDTQYF
CDR3 DNA: TGCAGTGCTCTAGCCCCCAGGGGAGATACGCAGTATTTT

clone size: few
J gene: TRBJ2-1
V gene: TRBV5-5
D gene: TRBD2
CDR3 protein: CASSPPTSGRNNEQFF
CDR3 DNA: TGTGCCAGCAGCCCCCCGACTAGCGGGAGAAACAATGAGCAGTTCTTC

clone size: many
J gene: TRBJ2-1
V gene: TRBV5-1
D gene: .
CDR3 protein: CASSLEGRAGEQFF
CDR3 DNA: TGCGCCAGCAGCTTGGAGGGTAGAGCGGGTGAGCAGTTCTTC

clone size: .
J gene: TRBJ2-1
V gene: TRBV7-8
D gene: TRBD2
CDR3 protein: CASSAMEAGLNEQFF
CDR3 DNA: TGTGCCAGCAGCGCCATGGAAGCGGGATTGAATGAGCAGTTCTTC

clone size: few
J gene: TRBJ2-3
V gene: TRBV7-2
D gene: .
CDR3 protein: CASSLAPLALSRGPDTQYF
CDR3 DNA: TGTGCCAGCAGCTTAGCGCCTCTTGCTCTGTCCAGGGGCCCAGATACGCAGTATTTT

clone size: few
J gene: TRBJ2-5
V gene: TRBV7-2
D gene: .
CDR3 protein: CASSLRGHQETQYF
CDR3 DNA: TGTGCCAGCAGCCTACGGGGGCACCAAGAGACCCAGTACTTC

clone size: .
J gene: TRBJ2-2
V gene: TRBV14
D gene: .
CDR3 protein: CASRRDSDTGELFF
CDR3 DNA: TGTGCCAGCCGTCGGGACTCCGACACCGGGGAGCTGTTTTTT

clone size: .
J gene: TRBJ1-5
V gene: TRBV7-8
D gene: .
CDR3 protein: CASSPERGGGNQPQHF
CDR3 DNA: TGTGCCAGCAGCCCTGAACGCGGGGGCGGCAATCAGCCCCAGCATTTT

clone size: many
J gene: TRBJ2-7
V gene: TRBV5-6
D gene: TRBD1
CDR3 protein: CASSLWQGVYEQYF
CDR3 DNA: TGTGCCAGCAGCTTATGGCAGGGGGTATACGAGCAGTACTTC

clone size: few
J gene: TRBJ2-1
V gene: TRBV10-3
D gene: TRBD2
CDR3 protein: CAISESIGTSRNEQFF
CDR3 DNA: TGTGCCATCAGTGAGTCCATAGGGACTAGCAGGAATGAGCAGTTCTTC

clone size: .
J gene: TRBJ1-2
V gene: TRBV20-1
D gene: TRBD1
CDR3 protein: CSVQSPGQGGYGYGYTF
CDR3 DNA: TGCAGTGTTCAAAGCCCGGGACAGGGGGGCTACGGCTATGGCTACACCTTC

clone size: many
J gene: TRBJ2-1
V gene: TRBV3-1
D gene: TRBD2
CDR3 protein: CASSQGREGEQFF
CDR3 DNA: TGTGCCAGCTCCCAAGGGAGGGAGGGGGAGCAGTTCTTC

clone size: .
J gene: TRBJ1-5
V gene: TRBV20-1
D gene: TRBD1
CDR3 protein: CSAPGQPNQPQHF
CDR3 DNA: TGCAGTGCTCCGGGACAGCCTAATCAGCCCCAGCATTTT

clone size: few
J gene: TRBJ1-2
V gene: TRBV5-1
D gene: TRBD1
CDR3 protein: CASSSIGTENNYGYTF
CDR3 DNA: TGCGCCAGCAGTAGTATCGGGACAGAGAATAACTATGGCTACACCTTC